A selection of T cell receptor beta chains follows, all from one sample in a study of blood T cell repertoires in COVID-19. Here immunoSEQ multiplex PCR was the method, and the copy in TCRdb shows in-frame clones only, minus some. The sample comprises roughly 200,000 clones, around 78% of which are singletons, and about 2.8% rests with the top ten. Sequenced sample: peripheral blood. The receptors originated from a woman of 80 years or more with active or convalescent COVID-19. CDR3s include the opening cysteine and the closing phenylalanine or tryptophan. A D gene is named only where the DNA matches it firmly. Rows give clone size only sometimes, using once, few, many, or a class for an expanded clone.

D gene | J gene | V gene | clone size | CDR3 protein | CDR3 DNA
NA | TRBJ2-3 | TRBV19 | NA | CASSIASTDTQYF | TGTGCCAGTAGTATCGCGAGCACAGATACGCAGTATTTT
NA | TRBJ1-2 | TRBV4-2 | NA | CASSQVIGYLQAF | TGTGCCAGCAGCCAAGTTATAGGATATCTCCAGGCCTTC
TRBD1 | TRBJ1-5 | TRBV19 | NA | CASSIVSTGMDQPQHF | TGTGCCAGTAGTATAGTTTCGACAGGGATGGATCAGCCCCAGCATTTT
NA | TRBJ1-5 | TRBV10-2 | once | CASSEGYQPQHF | TGCGCCAGCAGTGAGGGCTATCAGCCCCAGCATTTT
NA | TRBJ2-5 | TRBV29-1 | NA | CSVESYQETQYF | TGCAGCGTTGAGAGTTACCAAGAGACCCAGTACTTC
TRBD1 | TRBJ1-5 | TRBV5-5 | NA | CASSRNPGQGYSGNQPQHF | TGTGCCAGCAGCCGCAACCCGGGACAGGGGTATTCGGGCAATCAGCCCCAGCATTTT
NA | TRBJ2-5 | TRBV2 | NA | CASSELPGETQYF | TGTGCCAGCAGTGAACTCCCCGGGGAGACCCAGTACTTC
NA | TRBJ1-1 | TRBV6-5 | NA | CASSYLSQGNTEAFF | TGTGCCAGCAGTTACTTGTCTCAGGGGAACACTGAAGCTTTCTTT
NA | TRBJ1-1 | TRBV27 | NA | CASSLSTGGGTEAFF | TGTGCCAGCAGTTTATCCACCGGGGGGGGTACTGAAGCTTTCTTT
TRBD2 | TRBJ2-5 | TRBV3-1/TRBV3-2 | NA | CASSLRLAGRETQYF | TGTGCCAGCAGCCTAAGACTAGCGGGGAGAGAGACCCAGTACTTC
TRBD2 | TRBJ2-5 | TRBV18 | NA | CASSPPVGGAGETQYF | TGTGCCAGCTCACCACCCGTCGGGGGGGCCGGAGAGACCCAGTACTTC
NA | TRBJ1-2 | TRBV5-1 | NA | CASSLRTEYGYTF | TGCGCCAGCAGCCTACGGACAGAGTATGGCTACACCTTC
NA | TRBJ1-1 | TRBV5-4 | NA | CASSLAWQDTEAFF | TGTGCCAGCAGCTTGGCCTGGCAGGACACTGAAGCTTTCTTT
NA | TRBJ2-7 | TRBV4-2 | NA | CASSQETSRYYEQYF | TGTGCCAGCAGCCAAGAAACGAGTCGGTACTACGAGCAGTACTTC
NA | TRBJ1-1 | TRBV18 | once | CASSPIGPQGNTEAFF | TGTGCCAGCTCACCCATCGGACCCCAGGGGAACACTGAAGCTTTCTTT
NA | TRBJ2-2 | TRBV2 | NA | CASRTGTSNTGELFF | TGTGCCAGTAGGACCGGGACATCGAACACCGGGGAGCTGTTTTTT
NA | TRBJ1-1 | TRBV4-3 | NA | CASSPGGGEAFF | TGCGCCAGCAGCCCTGGTGGGGGGGAAGCTTTCTTT
NA | TRBJ2-4 | TRBV1 | NA | CTSSQWGGVPGAKNIQYF | TGCACCAGCAGCCAATGGGGAGGGGTGCCGGGGGCCAAAAACATTCAGTACTTC
NA | TRBJ1-5 | TRBV7-9 | NA | CASSLNEGNQPQHF | TGTGCCAGCAGCTTAAACGAGGGCAATCAGCCCCAGCATTTT
TRBD2 | TRBJ2-3 | TRBV30 | NA | CAWSMGLAGGHTDTQYF | TGTGCCTGGAGTATGGGACTAGCGGGGGGACACACAGATACGCAGTATTTT
TRBD1 | TRBJ1-3 | TRBV25-1 | NA | CASSVAGGSGNTIYF | TGTGCCAGCAGTGTTGCAGGGGGCTCTGGAAACACCATATATTTT
NA | TRBJ2-7 | TRBV7-9 | few | CASSHRNEQYF | TGTGCCAGCAGCCACAGAAACGAGCAGTACTTC
NA | TRBJ2-1 | TRBV9 | NA | CASSVSTSFHNEQFF | TGTGCCAGCAGCGTATCCACTAGCTTCCACAATGAGCAGTTCTTC
NA | TRBJ1-5 | TRBV12-3/TRBV12-4 | NA | CASRVDNQPQHF | TGTGCCAGCAGGGTAGACAATCAGCCCCAGCATTTT
TRBD1 | TRBJ1-2 | TRBV28 | NA | CASSFGQGYGYTF | TGTGCCAGCAGTTTCGGACAGGGCTATGGCTACACCTTC
NA | TRBJ2-1 | TRBV28 | few | CASRLQAYNEQFF | TGTGCCAGCAGACTCCAGGCTTACAATGAGCAGTTCTTC
TRBD1 | TRBJ2-3 | TRBV11-2 | NA | CASSAGTAQYF | TGTGCCAGCAGCGCCGGGACAGCGCAGTATTTT
TRBD1 | TRBJ2-1 | TRBV6-5 | NA | CASSYDRGRNEQFF | TGTGCCAGCAGTTACGACAGGGGTAGGAATGAGCAGTTCTTC
TRBD2 | TRBJ2-2 | TRBV2 | NA | CASRRTSVNTGELFF | TGTGCCAGCAGGAGGACTAGCGTTAACACCGGGGAGCTGTTTTTT
NA | TRBJ1-2 | TRBV2 | NA | CASSLVGGGVYGYTF | TGTGCCAGCAGCCTCGTTGGAGGGGGGGTCTATGGCTACACCTTC
NA | TRBJ1-2 | TRBV28 | NA | CASTVRDYGYTF | TGTGCCAGCACCGTCCGTGACTATGGCTACACCTTC
NA | TRBJ1-1 | TRBV19 | many | CASSIRQTEAFF | TGTGCCAGTAGTATACGACAGACTGAAGCTTTCTTT
NA | TRBJ1-1 | TRBV7-9 | NA | CSSSLANRGTEAFF | TGTTCCAGCAGCTTAGCGAACCGGGGCACTGAAGCTTTCTTT
TRBD2 | TRBJ2-1 | TRBV11-2 | few | CASSWGLAYNEQFF | TGTGCCAGCAGCTGGGGACTAGCTTACAATGAGCAGTTCTTC
TRBD1 | TRBJ2-7 | TRBV5-1 | NA | CASSQGETGTYEQYF | TGCGCCAGCAGCCAGGGCGAGACAGGGACCTACGAGCAGTACTTC
TRBD1 | TRBJ2-4 | TRBV7-2 | NA | CASSFDRVGQNIQYF | TGTGCCAGCAGCTTCGACAGGGTGGGTCAAAACATTCAGTACTTC
NA | TRBJ2-7 | TRBV4-1 | NA | CASSQNHPDSREQYF | TGCGCCAGCAGCCAAAATCATCCGGATAGCCGCGAGCAGTACTTC
NA | TRBJ1-2 | TRBV28 | NA | CASSSGRDIYGYTF | TGTGCCAGCAGTTCTGGCCGGGACATCTATGGCTACACCTTC
NA | TRBJ1-2 | TRBV5-1 | NA | CASTPGGSYYGYTF | TGCGCCAGCACCCCCGGGGGGTCCTACTATGGCTACACCTTC
NA | TRBJ1-2 | TRBV3-1/TRBV3-2 | NA | CASNLGGDHGYTF | TGTGCCAGCAACCTAGGGGGGGATCATGGCTACACCTTC
TRBD2 | TRBJ2-7 | TRBV7-9 | NA | CASSPPGTRRTYEQYF | TGTGCCAGCAGCCCTCCCGGGACTAGGCGCACCTACGAGCAGTACTTC
TRBD1 | TRBJ2-7 | TRBV28 | few | CASRVQGAYDEQYF | TGTGCCAGCAGGGTTCAGGGGGCGTACGACGAGCAGTACTTC
TRBD1 | TRBJ1-1 | TRBV3-1/TRBV3-2 | NA | CASSLRTGGDTEAFF | TGTGCCAGCAGCCTCCGGACAGGGGGGGACACTGAAGCTTTCTTT